This TCR beta chain appears in the sequencing data of a study of CD4 T cells in relation to SARS-CoV-2 and coronaviruses. Looking at the study overall: Convalescent patients were 7 or 8 males and a handful of females; two were Hispanic. General study results and limits: Compared with monoreactive clones, crossreactive clones showed significantly weaker SARS-CoV-2 expansion.

V was shortened by 4 bases and J by 6 bases, with 18 bases between the two germline ends. The CDR3 length is 15 residues. The V gene's germline CDR1 is MDHEN and CDR2 SYDVKM. Assay: immunoSEQ multiplex PCR; the TCRdb copy retains only in-frame clones and omits some. This table holds approximately 39,000 clones, 77% found once. Details on this clone: Antigen: not known.

Naive and memory CD4+ T cells were separated from cryopreserved PBMCs. V is TRBV28 and J is TRBJ1-1; a weak D match, TRBD1 (6 bases). Sequences were obtained from memory CD4+ T cells from PBMCs, cultured in vitro. This clonotype originated in an adult with COVID-19. The CDR3 sequence: CASSSTHTGRAEAFF. DNA of the CDR3: TGTGCCAGCAGTTCAACTCACACAGGGAGAGCTGAAGCTTTCTTT.